These 31 T cell receptor beta chains were sequenced from one sample in a study of T cell responses to AZD1222 COVID-19 vaccine. The data were produced by immunoSEQ multiplex PCR, yet TCRdb's version contains in-frame clones alone and is incomplete. The sample consists of over 100,000 clones, roughly 87% of them appearing once. The sample in question was peripheral blood, obtained on day 0 of AZD1222 vaccination. The receptor source for this set is an adult in good health.

The rearrangement joins TRBV28 to TRBJ1-5, with D possibly TRBD1 on 5 matching bases. The CDR3 loop spans 14 amino acids. Germline lookup yields CDR1 MDHEN and CDR2 SYDVKM. Trimming took off 6 bases at V and 2 bases at J, with 11 bases between the two ends. The CDR3 nucleotides are TGTGCCAGCAGCCAGACAGCACGCAATCAGCCCCAGCATTTT. Amino acids: CASSQTARNQPQHF.

This clone has just a few counts. J is TRBJ1-1 and V is TRBV7-2; the D is unclear. V lost 3 bases to trimming and J lost 3 bases, with 8 bases between them. The CDR3 is 13 amino acids. Germline CDR1 and CDR2: SGHTA and FQGNSA. Here the CDR3 DNA reads TGTGCCAGCAGCTTGTTTCGGGACACTGAAGCTTTCTTT. This codes for CASSLFRDTEAFF.

The chain couples TRBV2 to TRBJ1-4; D may be TRBD1 (6 bases). CDR3 size: 15 residues. The V gene lost 3 bases and the J gene lost 7 bases, with 15 bases spanning the gap. CDR1 SNHLY and CDR2 FYNNEI come from the germline V gene. The CDR3 DNA reads TGTGCCAGCAGTGACTTAGGGCAGGGGCCTGAAAAACTGTTTTTT. It translates to CASSDLGQGPEKLFF.

The chain links TRBV15 to TRBJ1-4; D unresolved. This CDR3 has 16 residues. Trimming shortened V by 3 bases and J by 5 bases, and 16 bases separated the two germline ends. CDR1 and CDR2 from the germline V gene are LNHNV and YYDKDF (reference sequence). As DNA, the CDR3 is TGTGCCACCAGCAGCCGTTTTGGACTGCTCAATGAAAAACTGTTTTTT. Its translation is CATSSRFGLLNEKLFF.

This rearrangement joins TRBV6-4 to TRBJ1-2; D perhaps matches TRBD1 (5 bases). Trimming removed 4 bases at V and 3 bases at J, with 9 bases between. The CDR3 loop spans 13 amino acids. The germline V gene has CDR1 MRHNA and CDR2 SNTAGT. The CDR3 bases are TGTGCCAGCAGTGCTGGGGCGTACTATGGCTACACCTTC. It encodes CASSAGAYYGYTF.

This clone occurred once. This chain joins TRBV10-1 and TRBJ2-1, with D hard to call. The germline gives CDR1 WNHNN, CDR2 SYGVQD (reference sequence). Between the trimmed V and J ends, which lost 5 bases and 9 bases, there was a span of 11 bases. The CDR3 is 12 residues long. CDR3 region: CASSPQVSEQFF. CDR3 DNA sequence: TGCGCCAGCAGTCCGCAGGTAAGTGAGCAGTTCTTC.

The chain has TRBV4-3 and TRBJ2-2, with D maybe TRBD1 (5 bases). The CDR3 covers 17 residues. V lost 2 bases to trimming and J lost 6 bases, with 19 bases between them. Germline V CDR1 and CDR2: LGHNA, YSLEER. The DNA of the CDR3 is TGCGCCAGCAGCCAAAGCTCCACCTCTGGGGCGTCCGGGGAGCTGTTTTTT. This gives the protein CASSQSSTSGASGELFF.

This rearrangement joins TRBV10-3 to TRBJ1-2, with D hard to call. From germline, CDR1 is ENHRY and CDR2 SYGVKD. The germline V and J ends were trimmed by 7 bases and 0 bases, with 15 bases remaining between them. This CDR3 spans 15 amino acids. The CDR3: CAITGGGSPNYGYTF. In nucleotides, the CDR3 is TGTGCCATCACCGGAGGAGGATCTCCTAACTATGGCTACACCTTC.

Of note for this clone: A junction boundary mismatches the germline segment, possibly from a read error. The genes are TRBV7-7 and TRBJ2-2, with 9 bases identical to TRBD1. The CDR3 is made up of 16 amino acids. Germline CDR1 is SSHAT and CDR2 is FNYEAQ (reference sequence). Written as DNA, the CDR3 is TGTGCTAGCAGCTTAACAGGGGGCATCGACACCGGGGAGCTGTTTTTT. Protein sequence: CASSLTGGIDTGELFF.

The chain couples TRBV30 to TRBJ2-7; 7 bases line up with TRBD1. The CDR3 length is 13 residues. Germline CDR1 is GTSNPN and CDR2 is SVGIG (reference sequence). With 3 bases clipped from V and 1 base from J, the junction kept 3 bases outside the gene matches. CDR3: CAWSGDSSYEQYF. CDR3 sequence (DNA): TGTGCCTGGAGCGGGGACAGTTCCTACGAGCAGTACTTC.

The chain is built from TRBV7-2 and TRBJ1-5; D is unresolved. CDR1 is SGHTA and CDR2 is FQGNSA in the germline V gene. V was trimmed by 6 bases and J by 4 bases, leaving 10 bases between them. The CDR3 length is 13 residues. CDR3 sequence: CASRGDGNQPQHF. The CDR3, as DNA: TGTGCCAGCAGGGGCGACGGTAATCAGCCCCAGCATTTT.

V gene TRBV2 combines with J gene TRBJ1-1; maybe TRBD1 (5 bases). Germline V CDR1 and CDR2: SNHLY, FYNNEI. The CDR3 consists of 14 residues. Trimming pared 7 bases from V and 2 bases from J, leaving 14 bases between. CDR3 nucleotide sequence: TGTGCCAGCAAGGTTGGGGGACGAAACACTGAAGCTTTCTTT. It encodes CASKVGGRNTEAFF.

The rearrangement links TRBV6-5 to TRBJ1-6; TRBD1 aligns across 8 bases. Germline loops: CDR1 MNHEY, CDR2 SVGAGI. J lost 7 bases, V lost 6 bases, and 2 bases had no gene match. This CDR3 spans 13 amino acids. The CDR3 sequence is CASSGQGNSPLHF. The CDR3 DNA reads TGTGCCAGCAGCGGACAGGGAAATTCACCCCTCCACTTT.

This clone was counted between two and nine times. The gene calls are TRBV19 and TRBJ2-7; 8 bases line up with TRBD2. V shed 3 bases, J shed 3 bases, and the junction held 7 bases outside the gene matches. The germline V gene encodes CDR1 LNHDA and CDR2 SQIVND (reference sequence). The CDR3 consists of 15 residues. The CDR3 is CASSIQAGVFYEQYF. The DNA of the CDR3 is TGTGCCAGTAGTATTCAAGCGGGGGTCTTCTACGAGCAGTACTTC.

This CDR3 is CAISAGPTLDQPQHF. In DNA, the CDR3 is TGTGCCATCAGTGCCGGGCCGACTCTCGACCAGCCCCAGCATTTT. The V call is TRBV10-3, the J call TRBJ1-5; D is uncertain. Trimming left V 4 bases short and J 7 bases short, with 17 bases between. CDR1 is ENHRY, CDR2 SYGVKD, per germline. This CDR3 comprises 15 residues.

The chain employs TRBV6-5 and TRBJ2-3; D not certain. Germline V gene sequence: CDR1 MNHEY, CDR2 SVGAGI. Trimming removed 3 bases at V and 0 bases at J, with 10 bases between. The CDR3 has 15 residues. In DNA form, the CDR3 reads TGTGCCAGCAGTTATTCCGACCCCAGCACAGATACGCAGTATTTT. Protein product: CASSYSDPSTDTQYF.

This clone was seen a handful of times. The genes are TRBV4-1 and TRBJ2-2; a possible D gene is TRBD1 (5 bases). Germline CDR1 and CDR2: MGHRA and YSYEKL. Trimming shortened V by 4 bases and J by 4 bases, and 16 bases separated the two germline ends. The CDR3 has 16 residues. CDR3 coding DNA: TGCGCCAGCAGCCCGTTAGGGATGGGGCTCACCGGGGAGCTGTTTTTT. As protein: CASSPLGMGLTGELFF.

The chain recombines TRBV30 with TRBJ1-2; TRBD1 agrees at 8 bases. The CDR3 is made up of 13 amino acids. Per germline, CDR1 GTSNPN and CDR2 SVGIG (reference sequence). V shed 2 bases, J shed 5 bases, and the junction held 4 bases outside the gene matches. The CDR3, as DNA: TGTGCCTGGAGTACGGGGACAGGATATGGCTACACCTTC. Its translation is CAWSTGTGYGYTF.

The CDR3 nucleotides are TGTGCCATCAGTGAGGAACAGGGGGGGCCCCTCCACTTT. Translation gives CAISEEQGGPLHF. V gene TRBV10-3 combines with J gene TRBJ1-6; 8 nucleotides match TRBD1. The CDR3 sequence is 13 residues long. Germline V gene lookup returns CDR1 ENHRY and CDR2 SYGVKD. Losses at the gene ends were 2 bases for V and 13 bases for J; bases not matched to a gene: 4.

The chain combines TRBV29-1 with TRBJ1-4; tentative D call: TRBD1 (5 bases). From germline, CDR1 is SQVTM and CDR2 ANQGSEA. V lost 0 bases, J lost 3 bases, and 17 bases lay in between. The CDR3 covers 17 residues. As DNA, the CDR3 is TGCAGCGTTGAAGATGGAGTAAGGGGATCCTCTAATGAAAAACTGTTTTTT. Residues: CSVEDGVRGSSNEKLFF.

The gene calls are TRBV9 and TRBJ2-3; 8 bases fit TRBD2. The CDR3 has 16 amino acids. Germline assignment: CDR1 SGDLS and CDR2 YYNGEE. Trimming cost V 4 bases and J 1 base; bases outside gene matches: 8. The CDR3 DNA reads TGTGCCAGCAGCCCGCCCGGCGGGGGGCGCACAGATACGCAGTATTTT. This translates into CASSPPGGGRTDTQYF.

The J gene is TRBJ2-7, the V gene TRBV18; 10 bases align to TRBD2. The CDR3 is 16 residues long. Germline V gives CDR1 KGHSH, CDR2 LQKENI. V was clipped by 5 bases and J by 3 bases; unmatched bases: 10. CDR3 nucleotides: TGTGCCAGCTCATTCGATGGACTAGCGGTGGACTACGAGCAGTACTTC. This sequence encodes CASSFDGLAVDYEQYF.

This chain uses TRBV9 with TRBJ2-2; D is unclear. From germline, CDR1 is SGDLS and CDR2 YYNGEE. The CDR3 is 13 residues long. V dropped 1 base and J dropped 6 bases, with 7 bases sitting between them. CDR3 bases: TGTGCCAGCAGCGTAAGTCCCGCCGGGGAGCTGTTTTTT. This codes for CASSVSPAGELFF.

The V gene is TRBV7-2, the J gene TRBJ2-3, with D hard to call. V was clipped by 3 bases and J by 2 bases, with 3 bases between them. Per the germline V gene, CDR1 is SGHTA and CDR2 is FQGNSA. The CDR3 is 12 residues long. The DNA for the CDR3 is TGTGCCAGCAGCTTTAACACAGATACGCAGTATTTT. This codes for CASSFNTDTQYF.

V and J are TRBV9 and TRBJ2-1, with TRBD2 matching 10 bases. Germline values: CDR1 SGDLS, CDR2 YYNGEE. Losses at the gene ends were 7 bases for V and 4 bases for J; bases not matched to a gene: 5. The CDR3 runs to 14 residues. The CDR3 nucleotides read TGTGCCAGCGGGCTAGCGGGGGCTTACAATGAGCAGTTCTTC. Translating it yields CASGLAGAYNEQFF.

This chain connects TRBV5-4 to TRBJ2-7; the D gene is possibly TRBD1 (6 bases). The V and J ends lost 3 bases and 0 bases respectively, with 13 bases between them. This CDR3 region has 15 residues. Per germline, CDR1 SGHNT and CDR2 YYREEE (reference sequence). In DNA form, the CDR3 reads TGTGCCAGCAGCTCCCGACAGGCGAGCTCCTACGAGCAGTACTTC. Encoded protein: CASSSRQASSYEQYF.

This clone has just one count. V gene TRBV7-3 combines with J gene TRBJ2-7; 7 nucleotides line up with TRBD2. The germline V gene has CDR1 SGHTA and CDR2 FQGTGA. This CDR3 region has 13 residues. Trimming removed 5 bases from V and 7 bases from J; junction bases left unmatched: 8. This CDR3 reads CASSLSGEGEQYF. In DNA, the CDR3 is TGTGCCAGCAGCCTCAGCGGGGAGGGGGAGCAGTACTTC.

The rearrangement joins TRBV19 to TRBJ1-5, with D hard to call. The CDR3 has 17 amino acids. The germline V gene encodes CDR1 LNHDA and CDR2 SQIVND (reference sequence). Between the trimmed V and J ends, which lost 2 bases and 0 bases, there was a span of 14 bases. For the CDR3, the DNA is TGTGCCAGTAGTATAAGGCCGACGGTTTATAGCAATCAGCCCCAGCATTTT. Its translation: CASSIRPTVYSNQPQHF.

This clone was found a few times. The chain uses TRBV18 and TRBJ1-4; D gene uncertain. Germline-derived CDR1 and CDR2 are KGHSH and LQKENI. The CDR3 has 15 amino acids. V was trimmed by 2 bases and J by 7 bases, leaving 14 bases between them. The CDR3 bases are TGTGCCAGCTCACCATCGTCTCCACGGGGTGAAAAACTGTTTTTT. This gives the protein CASSPSSPRGEKLFF.

The rearrangement links TRBV2 to TRBJ2-7; D may be TRBD1 or TRBD2 (6 bases each). Per the germline V gene, CDR1 is SNHLY and CDR2 is FYNNEI. The CDR3 extends over 15 amino acids. Trimming cost V 5 bases and J 4 bases, with 18 bases left between them. CDR3: CASSRGGGPVYEQYF. CDR3 nucleotide sequence: TGTGCCAGCAGTCGCGGTGGGGGGCCGGTATACGAGCAGTACTTC. Filled out from reference TRBV2 and TRBJ2-7, the complete variable domain reads EPEVTQTPSHQVTQMGQEVILRCVPISNHLYFYWYRQILGQKVEFLVSFYNNEISEKSEIFDDQFSVERPDGSNFTLKIRSTKLEDSAMYFCASSRGGGPVYEQYFGPGTRLTVT.

This chain connects TRBV5-5 to TRBJ1-5, with D perhaps matching TRBD1 (5 bases). Per germline, CDR1 SGHKS and CDR2 YYEKEE (reference sequence). Trimming pared 1 base from V and 0 bases from J, leaving 14 bases between. The CDR3 is 17 residues long. CDR3 bases: TGTGCCAGCAGCTTGTGGGCAGGGAGACATAGCAATCAGCCCCAGCATTTT. Protein product: CASSLWAGRHSNQPQHF.